One and the same sample provided the 21 T cell receptor beta chains below, sequenced in a study of cytomegalovirus exposure and HLA in healthy donors. The PCR used 60 Vbeta and 13 Jbeta primers. The repertoire was sequenced with immunoSEQ multiplex PCR; TCRdb's copy has only in-frame clones and lacks some. The repertoire holds around 190,000 clones, with about 83% as singletons. The sample taken for sequencing was PBMCs. All receptors come from a man aged 35 to 55 in good health and CMV-seropositive.

CDR3: CASSVGGTETEAFF. CDR3 DNA: TGTGCCAGCAGCGTAGGGGGGACAGAAACTGAAGCTTTCTTT. The chain carries TRBV9 and TRBJ1-1; 7 bases are shared with TRBD1. With V trimmed by 0 bases and J by 5 bases, 4 bases remained unmatched. This CDR3 is 14 amino acids long. Germline assignment: CDR1 SGDLS and CDR2 YYNGEE.

The gene calls are TRBV6-1 and TRBJ1-2, with 8 bases matching TRBD1. Germline V gives CDR1 MNHNS, CDR2 SASEGT. The V segment lost 4 bases and the J segment 5 bases; nucleotides outside the gene matches: 6. The CDR3 totals 14 residues. The CDR3 DNA follows: TGTGCCAGCAGTGGGGCAGGGGGCGAGTATGGCTACACCTTC. Protein sequence: CASSGAGGEYGYTF.

The chain recombines TRBV11-2 with TRBJ2-7; D is perhaps TRBD1 (5 bases). Germline values: CDR1 SGHAT, CDR2 FQNNGV. V lost 1 base to trimming and J lost 2 bases, with 15 bases between them. The CDR3 has 16 amino acids. As DNA, the CDR3 is TGTGCCAGCAGCTTAGGGGTCGGGCAGGGCACCTACGAGCAGTACTTC. Amino acids: CASSLGVGQGTYEQYF.

The V and J genes are TRBV13 and TRBJ2-7, with TRBD1 identical over 10 bases. Germline lookup yields CDR1 PRHDT and CDR2 FYEKMQ (reference sequence). This CDR3 is built from 13 residues. V shed 11 bases, J shed 2 bases, and the junction held 6 bases outside the gene matches. CDR3 region: CAGDRGTTYEQYF. The DNA for the CDR3 is TGTGCCGGGGACAGGGGCACAACCTACGAGCAGTACTTC.

The chain carries TRBV27 and TRBJ1-5; maybe TRBD1 (5 bases). The CDR3 spans 13 residues. Germline V gene sequence: CDR1 MNHEY, CDR2 SMNVEV (reference sequence). V lost 7 bases, J lost 8 bases, and 15 bases lay in between. CDR3 DNA: TGTGCCAGCACGGGGGAGGGGACGAAGCCCCAGCATTTT. It translates to CASTGEGTKPQHF.

This chain joins TRBV19 and TRBJ2-7, with 8 positions matching TRBD2. This CDR3 spans 16 amino acids. Germline V gene data show CDR1 as LNHDA and CDR2 as SQIVND (reference sequence). V lost 4 bases to trimming and J lost 0 bases; unmatched junction nucleotides: 8. The CDR3 protein is CASSTLLAATSYEQYF. The CDR3 nucleotides read TGTGCCAGTAGTACTTTACTAGCGGCCACCTCCTACGAGCAGTACTTC.

This clone was seen more than once but under ten times. V and J are TRBV7-6 and TRBJ2-3; 13 bases are a match to TRBD2. The CDR3 spans 16 residues. J lost 0 bases, V lost 6 bases, and 3 bases had no gene match. Per the germline V gene, CDR1 is SGHVS and CDR2 is FNYEAQ. CDR3 bases: TGTGCCAGCAGTCCACTAGCGGGAGGGAGCACAGATACGCAGTATTTT. It codes for CASSPLAGGSTDTQYF.

The rearrangement uses TRBV5-1 and TRBJ2-1; 10 bases map to TRBD1. Losses at the gene ends were 4 bases for V and 10 bases for J; bases not matched to a gene: 14. CDR3 length equals 16 residues. Germline V gene lookup returns CDR1 SGHRS and CDR2 YFSETQ. The CDR3 DNA reads as TGCGCCAGCAGCCCGTCCGGGACAGGGGCAATAACGGAGCAGTTCTTC. Protein: CASSPSGTGAITEQFF. The full variable domain, completed using reference TRBV5-1 and TRBJ2-1, is KAGVTQTPRYLIKTRGQQVTLSCSPISGHRSVSWYQQTPGQGLQFLFEYFSETQRNKGNFPGRFSGRQFSNSRSEMNVSTLELGDSALYLCASSPSGTGAITEQFFGPGTRLTVL.

V gene TRBV11-3 combines with J gene TRBJ2-7, with 8 bases aligning to TRBD2. Trimming cost V 1 base and J 3 bases; bases outside gene matches: 2. The CDR3 has 14 amino acids. Germline V gene data show CDR1 as SGHNT and CDR2 as YENEEA. The CDR3 DNA sequence: TGTGCCAGCAGCTTAGGCGCGGGAGGCTACGAGCAGTACTTC. Translating gives CASSLGAGGYEQYF. The whole variable domain, remainder taken from reference TRBV11-3 and TRBJ2-7, is EAGVVQSPRYKIIEKKQPVAFWCNPISGHNTLYWYLQNLGQGPELLIRYENEEAVDDSQLPKDRFSAERLKGVDSTLKIQPAELGDSAVYLCASSLGAGGYEQYFGPGTRLTVT.

This chain connects TRBV30 to TRBJ2-5, with D uncertain. CDR3 length: 13 amino acids. Germline V gives CDR1 GTSNPN, CDR2 SVGIG (reference sequence). V was clipped by 0 bases and J by 5 bases, with 10 bases between them. CDR3 nucleotides: TGTGCCTGGAGTGTAAGATTCGGGGAGACCCAGTACTTC. Translating it yields CAWSVRFGETQYF. The full variable domain, completed using reference TRBV30 and TRBJ2-5, is SQTIHQWPATLVQPVGSPLSLECTVEGTSNPNLYWYRQAAGRGLQLLFYSVGIGQISSEVPQNLSASRPQDRQFILSSKKLLLSDSGFYLCAWSVRFGETQYFGPGTRLLVL.

This clone occurred once. This rearrangement joins TRBV28 to TRBJ2-7, with 10 bases that match TRBD2. Germline CDR1 MDHEN, CDR2 SYDVKM. The J segment lost 0 bases and the V segment lost 6 bases, leaving 20 bases of the junction unmatched. CDR3 length equals 20 residues. CDR3 protein: CASSPSTLVGLAALSYEQYF. CDR3 in DNA: TGTGCCAGCAGCCCTAGCACCCTCGTAGGACTAGCGGCCCTCTCCTACGAGCAGTACTTC.

This sequence joins TRBV12-5 and TRBJ1-5, with TRBD1 as a possible D gene (6 bases). Between the trimmed V and J ends, which lost 0 bases and 2 bases, there was a span of 8 bases. The CDR3 is 15 amino acids. Germline V lookup: CDR1 LGHNT, CDR2 FRNRAP. CDR3 sequence: CASGLVQGGNQPQHF. Here the CDR3 DNA reads TGTGCTAGTGGTTTGGTACAGGGTGGCAATCAGCCCCAGCATTTT.

The DNA for the CDR3 is TGTGCCAGCAGTGAACCGTTTTCAGGGGCTCGTGGAGCTTTCTTT. The encoded protein is CASSEPFSGARGAFF. This chain links TRBV6-1 with TRBJ1-1; possible D gene TRBD1, 6 bases. CDR1 is MNHNS, CDR2 SASEGT, per germline. The CDR3 runs 15 residues. V was pared by 2 bases and J by 10 bases, with 20 bases between.

The chain recombines TRBV4-2 with TRBJ1-4, with 9 bases fitting TRBD1. CDR3 length equals 19 residues. The trim removed 1 base at V and 7 bases at J, leaving 16 bases unmatched. The germline V gene encodes CDR1 LGHNA and CDR2 YNFKEQ. This CDR3 is CASSQVLGQGSLEGEKLFF. The CDR3 DNA sequence: TGTGCCAGCAGCCAAGTTTTGGGACAGGGTTCTCTAGAAGGTGAAAAACTGTTTTTT.

This chain joins TRBV21-1 and TRBJ1-1; the DNA was not used to check the table's D call, TRBD1. TRBV21-1 is assigned pseudogene status. The CDR3 covers 12 residues. The CDR3 is CATGRQSTEAFF. The DNA of the CDR3 is TGTGCCACTGGCCGACAGAGCACTGAAGCTTTCTTT.

This chain links TRBV5-1 with TRBJ1-4, with TRBD1 matching over 7 bases. Trimming took 4 bases from V and 0 from J; bases not matched to a gene: 3. This CDR3 comprises 15 residues. Germline CDR1 SGHRS, CDR2 YFSETQ. In DNA, the CDR3 is TGCGCCAGCAGCGGGGGGACAGCAACTAATGAAAAACTGTTTTTT. Translation gives CASSGGTATNEKLFF.

DNA for the CDR3: TGTGCCAGCAGCCGCTGGGATCAGGGTCAAGAGACCCAGTACTTC. Amino acids: CASSRWDQGQETQYF. The chain is built from TRBV7-3 and TRBJ2-5; weak D call: TRBD1 (5 bases). V dropped 5 bases and J dropped 2 bases, with 15 bases sitting between them. The CDR3 covers 15 residues. CDR1 is SGHTA and CDR2 is FQGTGA in the germline V gene.

The genes are TRBV25-1 and TRBJ2-3; D is ambiguous. Germline lookup yields CDR1 MGHDK and CDR2 SYGVNS. The CDR3 consists of 11 residues. V was trimmed by 5 bases and J by 5 bases, leaving 5 bases between them. The CDR3 here is CASSNIDTQYF. The CDR3 coding sequence is TGTGCCAGCAGTAACATAGATACGCAGTATTTT.

The V and J genes are TRBV5-4 and TRBJ2-1; TRBD2 matches at 9 bases. Germline values: CDR1 SGHNT, CDR2 YYREEE (reference sequence). This CDR3 region has 13 residues. The V segment lost 2 bases and the J segment 8 bases; nucleotides outside the gene matches: 2. The CDR3 spells CASSLRTSDEQFF. The DNA of the CDR3 is TGTGCCAGCAGCTTACGGACTAGCGATGAGCAGTTCTTC.

This chain links TRBV12-5 with TRBJ1-1; D ambiguous. This CDR3 has 12 amino acids. From germline, CDR1 is LGHNT and CDR2 FRNRAP. Trimming removed 3 bases at V and 4 bases at J, with 6 bases between. In DNA form, the CDR3 reads TGTGCTAGTGGTTTCCGGGGCACTGAAGCTTTCTTT. The encoded protein is CASGFRGTEAFF.

The chain joins TRBV6-5 to TRBJ2-7, with 11 bases matching TRBD2. This CDR3 has 13 amino acids. Losses at the gene ends were 6 bases for V and 2 bases for J; bases not matched to a gene: 0. In germline, CDR1 is MNHEY, CDR2 SVGAGI. CDR3 DNA sequence: TGTGCCAGCAGGGGACTAGCGGCCTACGAGCAGTACTTC. Translation: CASRGLAAYEQYF.